The TCR beta chain described here comes from a study of T cell responses to AZD1222 COVID-19 vaccine. Study information: Pooling of second doses given at about 4 or about 12 weeks was done. Broader study findings: Seropositive at baseline were only 5 or 6 AZD1222 recipients.

Remarks on this clone: Its antigen is not known.

The CDR3 covers 16 residues. Trimming left V 5 bases short and J 2 bases short, with 17 bases between. CDR1 and CDR2 (germline): LNHDA, SQIVND (reference sequence). Assay: immunoSEQ multiplex PCR; the TCRdb copy retains only in-frame clones and omits some. This sample has some 90,000 clones; 88% occur once, and the top ten carry over 15%. The receptor was isolated from an adult in good health. This sequence joins TRBV19 and TRBJ2-3, with D maybe TRBD2 (6 bases). The sample here was peripheral blood, taken on day 0 of AZD1222 vaccination. CDR3 nucleotide sequence: TGTGCCAGTAGTTCACGGTGGCGGGGACCCACAGATACGCAGTATTTT. Its protein product is CASSSRWRGPTDTQYF.